The T cell receptor (beta chain) under discussion was sequenced for a study of cytomegalovirus exposure and HLA in healthy donors. Study-level information: The study placed about 86% of its 398 genotyped donors in the Caucasian-associated ancestry cluster.

Study-level points and caveats: In a later analysis, a missense DCLRE1C variant was linked to TCR beta V- and J-gene trimming. It was shown in a later analysis that HLA-associated TCR beta chains were more clonally expanded than other, equally common chains.

The PCR had 60 Vbeta and 13 Jbeta primers. Assay used: immunoSEQ multiplex PCR; TCRdb lists only in-frame clones, some missing. The repertoire includes 240,000 or so clones, approximately 81% of them detected once, and less than 8.5% sits in the top ten. Trimming removed 3 bases at V and 9 bases at J, with 10 bases between. The CDR3 is 13 amino acids. Germline CDR1 SGDLS, CDR2 YYNGEE. A word on this clone: Its antigen is unidentified.

This receptor was obtained from a woman aged 55-70 years in good health and CMV-seropositive. The sequencing sample was made of PBMCs. The V and J genes are TRBV9 and TRBJ1-6; D uncertain. CDR3 in DNA: TGTGCCAGCAGCGGAGGGCGGGGTTCACCCCTCCACTTT. Amino acids: CASSGGRGSPLHF.